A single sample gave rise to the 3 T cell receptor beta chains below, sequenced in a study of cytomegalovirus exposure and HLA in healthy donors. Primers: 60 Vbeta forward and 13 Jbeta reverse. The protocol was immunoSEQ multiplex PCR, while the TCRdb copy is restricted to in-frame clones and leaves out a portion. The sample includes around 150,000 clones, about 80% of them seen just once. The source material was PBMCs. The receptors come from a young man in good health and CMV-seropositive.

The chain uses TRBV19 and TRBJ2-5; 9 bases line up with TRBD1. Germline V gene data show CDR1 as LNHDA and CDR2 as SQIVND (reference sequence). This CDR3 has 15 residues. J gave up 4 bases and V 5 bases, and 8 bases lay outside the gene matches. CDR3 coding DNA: TGTGCCAGTAGTGGAGGGACAGGGTTTGGAGAGACCCAGTACTTC. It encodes CASSGGTGFGETQYF.

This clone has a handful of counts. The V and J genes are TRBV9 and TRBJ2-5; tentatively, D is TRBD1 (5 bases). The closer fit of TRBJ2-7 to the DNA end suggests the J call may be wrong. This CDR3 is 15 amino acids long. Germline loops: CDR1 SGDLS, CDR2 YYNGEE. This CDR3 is CASSPLGRADYEQYF. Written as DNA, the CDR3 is TGTGCCAGCAGCCCTCTGGGCAGGGCGGACTACGAGCAGTACTTC.

CDR3: CASSHGLVGGYEQYF. The CDR3 region has the DNA TGTGCCAGCAGCCACGGACTAGTGGGAGGCTACGAGCAGTACTTC. The chain has TRBV4-2 and TRBJ2-7; 7 positions match TRBD2. The CDR3 runs 15 residues. V shed 3 bases, J shed 3 bases, and the junction held 8 bases outside the gene matches. CDR1 LGHNA and CDR2 YNFKEQ come from the germline V gene.